This TCR beta chain emerged from a study of cytomegalovirus exposure and HLA in healthy donors. The wider study: In a previous analysis, some 120 million unique TCR beta sequences were found from 150 million to 200 million T cells.

The PCR had 60 Vbeta and 13 Jbeta primers. The assay was immunoSEQ multiplex PCR, and TCRdb's table has in-frame clones only and misses some. The sample records some 120,000 clones, about 76% being singletons. The V segment lost 5 bases and the J segment 8 bases; nucleotides outside the gene matches: 2. Germline V gene sequence: CDR1 MNHNS, CDR2 SASEGT. The CDR3 is 13 amino acids. This sequence joins TRBV6-1 and TRBJ1-5; 11 bases match TRBD1. The source is a man aged 35-49 years in good health and CMV-seropositive. Sequenced: PBMCs. As DNA, the CDR3 is TGTGCCAGCAGTCGGGACAGGGGGGAGCCCCAGCATTTT. Its protein is CASSRDRGEPQHF.